These T cell receptor beta chains were read from a single sample in a study of CD8 T cells in ankylosing spondylitis. TCRdb used MiXCR to reprocess the 5' RACE reads, holding one entry per CDR3 protein. This table has 650,000 to 800,000 distinct CDR3 sequences, about 20% appearing once. The sequencing input was blood, either unsorted or a sorted T cell fraction (not recorded which). The receptors were gathered from a male donor with ankylosing spondylitis. CDR3s include the opening cysteine and the closing phenylalanine or tryptophan. Fields, in order: D gene, J gene, clone size, V gene, CDR3 DNA, CDR3 protein. D genes are given only for firm matches. Clone size appears in some rows only: once, few, many, or a class for an expanded clone.

D gene: NA; J gene: TRBJ2-1; clone size: NA; V gene: TRBV5-1; CDR3 DNA: TGCGCCAGCAGCTTGGCCCTAGGGGGGGACTTTTTTTACTCCTACAATGAGCAGTTCTTC; CDR3 protein: CASSLALGGDFFYSYNEQFF
D gene: NA; J gene: TRBJ2-4; clone size: few; V gene: TRBV2; CDR3 DNA: TGTGCCAGCAGTGGGGACACTTACTCGGAGAACATTCAGTACTTC; CDR3 protein: CASSGDTYSENIQYF
D gene: NA; J gene: TRBJ2-1; clone size: few; V gene: TRBV5-1; CDR3 DNA: TGCGCCAGCAGCTTGGGGGAGTATCCACACTACAATGAGCAGTTCTTC; CDR3 protein: CASSLGEYPHYNEQFF
D gene: NA; J gene: TRBJ2-7; clone size: few; V gene: TRBV6-5; CDR3 DNA: TGTGCCAGCAGTTACGTGGGGACGTACTCCTACGAGCAGTACTTC; CDR3 protein: CASSYVGTYSYEQYF
D gene: TRBD2; J gene: TRBJ2-7; clone size: many; V gene: TRBV10-3; CDR3 DNA: TGTGCCATCAGTTTCCTGACTAGCGGACGCTACGAGCAGTACTTC; CDR3 protein: CAISFLTSGRYEQYF
D gene: TRBD2; J gene: TRBJ2-3; clone size: NA; V gene: TRBV29-1; CDR3 DNA: TGCAGCGTTGAAGGAACTAGCGGGGGGGGGACAGATACGCAGTATTTT; CDR3 protein: CSVEGTSGGGTDTQYF
D gene: TRBD1; J gene: TRBJ1-1; clone size: NA; V gene: TRBV10-3; CDR3 DNA: TGTGCCATCAGCGCACGCGACAGGGGGGACACTGAAGCTTTCTTT; CDR3 protein: CAISARDRGDTEAFF
D gene: NA; J gene: TRBJ2-3; clone size: NA; V gene: TRBV28; CDR3 DNA: TGTGCCAGCAGTTTCAGCGACAGAACAGATACGCAGTATTTT; CDR3 protein: CASSFSDRTDTQYF
D gene: TRBD2; J gene: TRBJ2-1; clone size: NA; V gene: TRBV20-1; CDR3 DNA: TGCAGTGCTCCAGGCGGCCTAGCGGGGTATAATGAGCAGTTCTTC; CDR3 protein: CSAPGGLAGYNEQFF
D gene: TRBD1; J gene: TRBJ1-5; clone size: few; V gene: TRBV20-1; CDR3 DNA: TGCAGTGCCCACGATAGACAGGGTGGCAATCAGCCCCAGCATTTT; CDR3 protein: CSAHDRQGGNQPQHF
D gene: NA; J gene: TRBJ2-7; clone size: few; V gene: TRBV5-1; CDR3 DNA: TGCGCCAGCAGCTTCGACGGGAACTCCTACGAGCAGTACTTC; CDR3 protein: CASSFDGNSYEQYF
D gene: TRBD1; J gene: TRBJ2-7; clone size: few; V gene: TRBV5-1; CDR3 DNA: TGCGCCAGCAGCCCGGGGACAGGGGGCGTCGAGCAGTACTTC; CDR3 protein: CASSPGTGGVEQYF
D gene: NA; J gene: TRBJ2-3; clone size: NA; V gene: TRBV7-2; CDR3 DNA: TGTGCCAGCAGCTTAGTATCGCGACGAATAGATACGCAGTATTTT; CDR3 protein: CASSLVSRRIDTQYF
D gene: NA; J gene: TRBJ2-1; clone size: few; V gene: TRBV4-1; CDR3 DNA: TGCGCCAGCAGCCAAGCCGGTCAGTCGGGCAATGAGCAGTTCTTC; CDR3 protein: CASSQAGQSGNEQFF
D gene: NA; J gene: TRBJ2-1; clone size: few; V gene: TRBV28; CDR3 DNA: TGTGCCAGCAGTTTCGTGGGAGAGAGCTCCTACAATGAGCAGTTCTTC; CDR3 protein: CASSFVGESSYNEQFF
D gene: NA; J gene: TRBJ2-2; clone size: few; V gene: TRBV4-1; CDR3 DNA: TGCGCCAGCAGCCAAGGACAGACCGCGAACACCGGGGAGCTGTTTTTT; CDR3 protein: CASSQGQTANTGELFF
D gene: NA; J gene: TRBJ1-2; clone size: few; V gene: TRBV9; CDR3 DNA: TGTGCCAGCAGCGGCCCGGGGGCCAACTATGGCTACACCTTC; CDR3 protein: CASSGPGANYGYTF
D gene: TRBD1; J gene: TRBJ1-1; clone size: few; V gene: TRBV5-1; CDR3 DNA: TGCGCCAGCAGCGCAGGGACAGGGGTCACTGAAGCTTTCTTT; CDR3 protein: CASSAGTGVTEAFF
D gene: TRBD2; J gene: TRBJ2-1; clone size: many; V gene: TRBV24-1; CDR3 DNA: TGTGCCACCAGTGAGCCTTCCGGGACTAGCGGGGCAAGCTCCTACAATGAGCAGTTCTTC; CDR3 protein: CATSEPSGTSGASSYNEQFF
D gene: TRBD1; J gene: TRBJ2-1; clone size: few; V gene: TRBV28; CDR3 DNA: TGTGCCAGCAGTTTCCGGACAGGGAGATATGAGCAGTTCTTC; CDR3 protein: CASSFRTGRYEQFF
D gene: TRBD2; J gene: TRBJ2-3; clone size: few; V gene: TRBV4-2; CDR3 DNA: TGTGCCAGCAGCCGTAGCGGGGTTTATACAGATACGCAGTATTTT; CDR3 protein: CASSRSGVYTDTQYF
D gene: NA; J gene: TRBJ1-5; clone size: NA; V gene: TRBV24-1; CDR3 DNA: TGTGCCACCAAATCAGGGAAGGGCAATCAGCCCCAGCATTTT; CDR3 protein: CATKSGKGNQPQHF
D gene: TRBD1; J gene: TRBJ2-7; clone size: NA; V gene: TRBV5-1; CDR3 DNA: TGCGCCAGCAGCTGGGACAGAAGGGACGAGCAGTACTTC; CDR3 protein: CASSWDRRDEQYF
D gene: NA; J gene: TRBJ1-4; clone size: few; V gene: TRBV5-1; CDR3 DNA: TGCGCCAGCGCGGACAGCTTCGCGGCTAATGAAAAACTGTTTTTT; CDR3 protein: CASADSFAANEKLFF
D gene: NA; J gene: TRBJ2-3; clone size: NA; V gene: TRBV5-1; CDR3 DNA: TGCGCCAGCAGCTTGGCCGGGACTGATGTGCCCACAGATACGCAGTATTTT; CDR3 protein: CASSLAGTDVPTDTQYF
D gene: NA; J gene: TRBJ1-1; clone size: NA; V gene: TRBV3-1; CDR3 DNA: TGTGCCAGCAGCCAAAGAGGGATCTCGGCTTTCTTT; CDR3 protein: CASSQRGISAFF
D gene: NA; J gene: TRBJ1-1; clone size: NA; V gene: TRBV7-2; CDR3 DNA: TGTGCCAGCAGCTTAGGTTGGAGGGGTATTCCCTCTGAAGCTTTCTTT; CDR3 protein: CASSLGWRGIPSEAFF
D gene: TRBD2; J gene: TRBJ2-3; clone size: once; V gene: TRBV11-2; CDR3 DNA: TGTGCCAGCAGCTTAGATCGGGGACTAGCGGGGCCCGCAGATACGCAGTATTTT; CDR3 protein: CASSLDRGLAGPADTQYF
D gene: NA; J gene: TRBJ1-1; clone size: NA; V gene: TRBV18; CDR3 DNA: TGTGCCAGCTCACCAGAGTCAACAGGTCAGGTGGTCTTT; CDR3 protein: CASSPESTGQVVF
D gene: TRBD1; J gene: TRBJ1-1; clone size: NA; V gene: TRBV7-6; CDR3 DNA: TGTGCCAGCAGCTTAAACACAGGGGGCAACACTGAAGCTTTCTTT; CDR3 protein: CASSLNTGGNTEAFF
D gene: NA; J gene: TRBJ2-1; clone size: NA; V gene: TRBV19; CDR3 DNA: TGTGCCAGTAGTATAGTTTGGCCCCACTACAATGAGCAGTTCTTC; CDR3 protein: CASSIVWPHYNEQFF
D gene: NA; J gene: TRBJ2-1; clone size: few; V gene: TRBV12-3/TRBV12-4; CDR3 DNA: TGTGCCAGCACCCCAAGGGCTGCTGAGCAGTTCTTC; CDR3 protein: CASTPRAAEQFF
D gene: NA; J gene: TRBJ1-5; clone size: NA; V gene: TRBV20-1; CDR3 DNA: TGCAGTGCTAGAGATCTCGGGGAACCGGAGCCCCAGCATTTT; CDR3 protein: CSARDLGEPEPQHF
D gene: TRBD2; J gene: TRBJ2-2; clone size: few; V gene: TRBV5-1; CDR3 DNA: TGCGCCAGCATCTGGACTAGCGGAGTATCCGGGGAGCTGTTTTTT; CDR3 protein: CASIWTSGVSGELFF
D gene: NA; J gene: TRBJ1-1; clone size: few; V gene: TRBV10-2; CDR3 DNA: TGCGCCAGCAGTGAGCCCGGGGGGAAACGGGGGCTGAACACTGAAGCTTTCTTT; CDR3 protein: CASSEPGGKRGLNTEAFF
D gene: TRBD2; J gene: TRBJ2-7; clone size: NA; V gene: TRBV5-1; CDR3 DNA: TGCGCCAGCAGATGGACTAGCAGGTCGGGCGAGCAGTACTTC; CDR3 protein: CASRWTSRSGEQYF
D gene: NA; J gene: TRBJ2-4; clone size: few; V gene: TRBV28; CDR3 DNA: TGTGCCAGCAGCCCCCGGACGGCCAAAAACATTCAGTACTTC; CDR3 protein: CASSPRTAKNIQYF
D gene: NA; J gene: TRBJ1-5; clone size: NA; V gene: TRBV5-8; CDR3 DNA: TGTGCCAGCACCGGGACTCAAGATCAGCCCCAGCATTTT; CDR3 protein: CASTGTQDQPQHF
D gene: NA; J gene: TRBJ2-3; clone size: few; V gene: TRBV27; CDR3 DNA: TGTGCCAGCAGTTTATCGGCAGGCACAGATACGCAGTATTTT; CDR3 protein: CASSLSAGTDTQYF
D gene: NA; J gene: TRBJ2-2; clone size: NA; V gene: TRBV12-3/TRBV12-4; CDR3 DNA: TGTGCCAGCACCATTATGTCCGGGACCGGGGAGCTGTTTTTT; CDR3 protein: CASTIMSGTGELFF
D gene: NA; J gene: TRBJ1-1; clone size: few; V gene: TRBV5-1; CDR3 DNA: TGCGCCAGCAGCTGGACGGCAGCTAAGGGCACTGAAGCTTTCTTT; CDR3 protein: CASSWTAAKGTEAFF
D gene: TRBD2; J gene: TRBJ2-3; clone size: few; V gene: TRBV20-1; CDR3 DNA: TGCAGTGCTGGAGGGGGACTAGCGGGATCTGGCACAGATACGCAGTATTTT; CDR3 protein: CSAGGGLAGSGTDTQYF
D gene: TRBD2; J gene: TRBJ2-3; clone size: NA; V gene: TRBV6-2/TRBV6-3; CDR3 DNA: TGTGCCAGCAGTTACCCTCTAGCGGATACAGATACGCAGTATTTT; CDR3 protein: CASSYPLADTDTQYF
D gene: TRBD2; J gene: TRBJ2-1; clone size: NA; V gene: TRBV24-1; CDR3 DNA: TGTGCCACCAGTGCGGCGGGGGGGCCCTACAATGAGCAGTTCTTC; CDR3 protein: CATSAAGGPYNEQFF
D gene: NA; J gene: TRBJ1-2; clone size: NA; V gene: TRBV20-1; CDR3 DNA: TGCAGTGCTAGAGATCTGCAGGGATTCAATGGCTACACCTTC; CDR3 protein: CSARDLQGFNGYTF
D gene: NA; J gene: TRBJ2-5; clone size: few; V gene: TRBV6-2/TRBV6-3; CDR3 DNA: TGTGCCAGCAAGGGGGACCTAAGGGAGACCCAGTACTTC; CDR3 protein: CASKGDLRETQYF